The 24 T cell receptor beta chains reported below all come from one sample, sequenced in a study of blood T cell repertoires in COVID-19. TCRdb keeps only in-frame clones here, not all; method: immunoSEQ multiplex PCR. Here the sample spans 51,000 or so clones, around 82% being singletons. Sequenced material: peripheral blood. The receptors were gathered from a woman at least 80 years old with COVID-19, enrolled during active disease.

This rearrangement joins TRBV6-5 to TRBJ2-7, with TRBD1 matching 7 bases. Looked up from germline, CDR1 is MNHEY and CDR2 is SVGAGI. Trimming took 0 bases from V and 2 from J; bases not matched to a gene: 4. The CDR3 totals 15 residues. CDR3 DNA: TGTGCCAGCAGTTACTCTCCAGGGACAGCCTACGAGCAGTACTTC. Translation gives CASSYSPGTAYEQYF.

This clone was observed a single time. The chain carries TRBV30 and TRBJ2-3; 8 nucleotides match TRBD1. The length of the CDR3 is 14 residues. With 4 bases clipped from V and 6 bases from J, the junction kept 9 bases outside the gene matches. Looked up from germline, CDR1 is GTSNPN and CDR2 is SVGIG (reference sequence). This chain's CDR3 is CAWIGQGGQDTQYF. DNA of the CDR3: TGTGCCTGGATCGGACAGGGAGGCCAGGATACGCAGTATTTT.

V gene TRBV19 combines with J gene TRBJ1-5, with 7 bases lining up with TRBD1. J gave up 4 bases and V 0 bases, and 6 bases lay outside the gene matches. This CDR3 spans 16 amino acids. Germline V lookup: CDR1 LNHDA, CDR2 SQIVND (reference sequence). CDR3 sequence reads: CASSIDRDSGNQPQHF. In nucleotides, the CDR3 is TGTGCCAGTAGTATAGACCGGGACAGCGGGAATCAGCCCCAGCATTTT. Full variable domain (outside the CDR3, taken from reference TRBV19 and TRBJ1-5): DGGITQSPKYLFRKEGQNVTLSCEQNLNHDAMYWYRQDPGQGLRLIYYSQIVNDFQKGDIAEGYSVSREKKESFPLTVTSAQKNPTAFYLCASSIDRDSGNQPQHFGDGTRLSIL.

The chain uses TRBV30 and TRBJ1-4; 8 bases line up with TRBD1. The ends lost 2 bases at V and 5 bases at J; junction bases unmatched: 4. The CDR3 has 14 amino acids. The V gene's germline CDR1 is GTSNPN and CDR2 SVGIG (reference sequence). CDR3 loop: CAWSFRQGNEKLFF. DNA for the CDR3: TGTGCCTGGAGTTTTCGACAGGGGAATGAAAAACTGTTTTTT.

This clone was detected only once. The rearrangement joins TRBV7-6 to TRBJ1-5; a weak D match, TRBD1 (6 bases). With 4 bases removed from V and 6 bases from J, the gap between germline ends came to 16 bases. Germline values: CDR1 SGHVS, CDR2 FNYEAQ. The CDR3 is 15 amino acids. DNA of the CDR3: TGTGCCAGCAGCTCGGAACAGGGTTTTGGTCAGCCCCAGCATTTT. Translating it yields CASSSEQGFGQPQHF.

This chain uses TRBV5-4 with TRBJ2-1; 13 bases are a match to TRBD2. The V gene's germline CDR1 is SGHNT and CDR2 YYREEE (reference sequence). This CDR3 comprises 16 residues. J was trimmed by 7 bases and V by 0 bases; bases with no gene match: 4. CDR3 amino acids: CASSLDPGLAGNEQFF. DNA of the CDR3: TGTGCCAGCAGCTTGGACCCGGGACTAGCGGGGAATGAGCAGTTCTTC.

The genes are TRBV6-5 and TRBJ1-1; 8 bases fit TRBD1. Germline assignment: CDR1 MNHEY and CDR2 SVGAGI. This CDR3 is built from 13 residues. V lost 7 bases to trimming and J lost 4 bases; unmatched junction nucleotides: 5. CDR3 DNA sequence: TGTGCCAGCATACAGGGGGATGGCACTGAAGCTTTCTTT. Translation gives CASIQGDGTEAFF.

V and J are TRBV7-8 and TRBJ2-7; possible D gene TRBD1, 6 bases. Germline-derived CDR1 and CDR2 are SGHVS and FQNEAQ. Trimming removed 10 bases from V and 2 bases from J, with 21 bases in between. This CDR3 contains 15 residues. CDR3 sequence (DNA): TGTGCCACCCGATTTCAGCACAGGGTGCCCTACGAGCAGTACTTC. Its translation: CATRFQHRVPYEQYF.

This chain joins TRBV18 and TRBJ2-5; tentative D call: TRBD1 (6 bases). Trimming cost V 3 bases and J 2 bases, with 22 bases left between them. The CDR3 runs 18 residues. CDR1 is KGHSH and CDR2 is LQKENI in the germline V gene. The CDR3 here is CASSPRTVDRGSQETQYF. CDR3 in DNA: TGTGCCAGCTCACCCAGGACAGTGGATAGGGGTTCGCAAGAGACCCAGTACTTC.

This sequence joins TRBV7-2 and TRBJ1-6, with 9 bases identical to TRBD1. The CDR3 sequence is 16 residues long. V lost 5 bases, J lost 10 bases, and 12 bases stayed unmatched. From germline, CDR1 is SGHTA and CDR2 FQGNSA. CDR3: CASSPNPGTGNSPLHF. The DNA for the CDR3 is TGTGCCAGCAGCCCAAATCCCGGGACAGGGAACTCACCCCTCCACTTT.

This clone appeared a few times. The genes are TRBV11-2 and TRBJ2-1; 13 bases fit TRBD2. This CDR3 spans 16 amino acids. Losses at the gene ends were 8 bases for V and 8 bases for J; bases not matched to a gene: 12. Per germline, CDR1 SGHAT and CDR2 FQNNGV. The CDR3 DNA sequence: TGTGCCAGCGGCCAACTAGCGGGAGGGATTCGGGATGAGCAGTTCTTC. Its protein product is CASGQLAGGIRDEQFF.

The chain carries TRBV7-9 and TRBJ2-5, with D unresolved. Germline CDR1 reads SEHNR; CDR2 reads FQNEAQ (reference sequence). The V and J ends lost 5 bases and 5 bases respectively, with 12 bases between them. This CDR3 spans 13 amino acids. The CDR3 DNA is TGTGCCAGCAGCGTTCAGGCCAGGGAGACCCAGTACTTC. Protein product: CASSVQARETQYF.

V and J are TRBV25-1 and TRBJ2-2, with D tentatively TRBD2 (5 bases). Looked up from germline, CDR1 is MGHDK and CDR2 is SYGVNS. The V end lost 6 bases, the J end lost 1 base, and 6 bases lay between the germline ends. There are 13 residues in the CDR3. This CDR3 is CASRGVNTGELFF. DNA for the CDR3: TGTGCCAGCAGGGGAGTGAACACCGGGGAGCTGTTTTTT.

The chain couples TRBV4-2 to TRBJ2-3; 11 bases fit TRBD2. The CDR3 consists of 16 residues. CDR1 LGHNA and CDR2 YNFKEQ come from the germline V gene. Trimming took 4 bases from V and 0 from J; bases not matched to a gene: 3. The DNA of the CDR3 is TGTGCCAGCAGCCTGACTAGCGGGATTAGCACAGATACGCAGTATTTT. It is translated as CASSLTSGISTDTQYF.

The CDR3 DNA follows: TGTGCCAGCACCCGGACTAGCGGGCTCAATGAGCAGTTCTTC. Translating it yields CASTRTSGLNEQFF. The chain is built from TRBV2 and TRBJ2-1; 11 bases fit TRBD2. CDR1 is SNHLY, CDR2 FYNNEI, per germline. The CDR3 is 14 amino acids. Unmatched junction bases numbered 5, after V lost 7 bases and J lost 6 bases.

The V call is TRBV2, the J call TRBJ1-2, with 9 bases fitting TRBD1. The CDR3 is made up of 14 amino acids. From germline, CDR1 is SNHLY and CDR2 FYNNEI. V was clipped by 4 bases and J by 4 bases; unmatched bases: 4. DNA for the CDR3: TGTGCCAGCAGTGCCTCACAGGGGGCCTATGGCTACACCTTC. This codes for CASSASQGAYGYTF.

This chain connects TRBV18 to TRBJ2-7; 10 bases fit TRBD2. CDR1 and CDR2 from the germline V gene are KGHSH and LQKENI. Germline trimming cut 8 bases from V and 2 bases from J; bases unmatched to any gene: 6. This CDR3 has 14 residues. CDR3 loop: CASSRGLAPYEQYF. The CDR3 bases are TGTGCCAGCAGTCGGGGACTAGCGCCCTACGAGCAGTACTTC.

V is TRBV27 and J is TRBJ2-1; TRBD1 agrees at 8 bases. This CDR3 comprises 15 residues. Germline CDR1 MNHEY, CDR2 SMNVEV (reference sequence). Trimming removed 7 bases from V and 2 bases from J; junction bases left unmatched: 7. The CDR3 loop is CASTLDRGPYNEQFF. In nucleotides, the CDR3 is TGTGCCAGCACCCTCGACAGGGGCCCCTACAATGAGCAGTTCTTC.

This clone was found a few times. This chain links TRBV18 with TRBJ1-5; a possible D gene is TRBD1 (5 bases). The V end was cut by 6 bases, the J end by 7 bases, with 13 bases between. Per the germline V gene, CDR1 is KGHSH and CDR2 is LQKENI. The CDR3 contains 13 residues. CDR3 coding DNA: TGTGCCAGCTCCCCGGACCGGGGGCAGCCCCAGCATTTT. Translation gives CASSPDRGQPQHF.

The V call is TRBV19, the J call TRBJ2-3; D is perhaps TRBD1 (6 bases). Germline assignment: CDR1 LNHDA and CDR2 SQIVND (reference sequence). The CDR3 has 14 amino acids. V was pared by 6 bases and J by 0 bases, with 10 bases between. The CDR3 reads CASRMDSSTDTQYF. The CDR3 bases are TGTGCCAGTAGAATGGACAGTAGCACAGATACGCAGTATTTT.

This clone has just one count. The chain employs TRBV11-2 and TRBJ2-5; TRBD1 matches 7 bases. V lost 5 bases and J lost 7; bases outside the gene matches: 7. The germline V gene has CDR1 SGHAT and CDR2 FQNNGV. This CDR3 is built from 13 residues. CDR3 sequence (DNA): TGTGCCAGCAGCCGAGGGGGCGCCGGGACCCAGTACTTC. Protein sequence: CASSRGGAGTQYF. Full variable domain (missing parts from reference TRBV11-2 and TRBJ2-5): EAGVAQSPRYKIIEKRQSVAFWCNPISGHATLYWYQQILGQGPKLLIQFQNNGVVDDSQLPKDRFSAERLKGVDSTLKIQPAKLEDSAVYLCASSRGGAGTQYFGPGTRLLVL.

The chain recombines TRBV5-1 with TRBJ2-1, with D possibly being TRBD2 (6 bases). With 2 bases removed from V and 4 bases from J, the gap between germline ends came to 13 bases. Germline assignment: CDR1 SGHRS and CDR2 YFSETQ. The CDR3 covers 15 residues. CDR3 nucleotide sequence: TGCGCCAGCAGCTTTGTAGCGGAGAAGTACAATGAGCAGTTCTTC. It codes for CASSFVAEKYNEQFF. Full variable domain (missing parts from reference TRBV5-1 and TRBJ2-1): KAGVTQTPRYLIKTRGQQVTLSCSPISGHRSVSWYQQTPGQGLQFLFEYFSETQRNKGNFPGRFSGRQFSNSRSEMNVSTLELGDSALYLCASSFVAEKYNEQFFGPGTRLTVL.

This clone has ten or more counts. The chain uses TRBV6-6 and TRBJ2-3, with TRBD2 matching over 13 bases. The CDR3 is made up of 20 amino acids. J was trimmed by 3 bases and V by 6 bases; bases with no gene match: 18. Germline V gives CDR1 MNHNY, CDR2 SVGAGI (reference sequence). The CDR3 spells CASSFTSPGTSGIQTDTQYF. In DNA form, the CDR3 reads TGTGCCAGCAGCTTCACATCCCCCGGGACTAGCGGGATTCAGACAGATACGCAGTATTTT.

The rearrangement joins TRBV27 to TRBJ2-7; perhaps TRBD1 as D (5 bases). V lost 5 bases and J lost 6, with 14 bases in between. The CDR3 has 13 amino acids. Per germline, CDR1 MNHEY and CDR2 SMNVEV (reference sequence). The CDR3 sequence is CASSPRVQGEQYF. In DNA, the CDR3 is TGTGCCAGCAGTCCCCGGGTCCAGGGCGAGCAGTACTTC.